These 20 T cell receptor beta chains came from one sample sequenced in a study of T cells after yellow fever vaccination. TCRdb re-analysed the 5' RACE reads in MiXCR, keeping a single row per CDR3 protein. This table holds approximately 69,000 distinct CDR3 sequences, around 5% found once. The sample was CD4+ T cells sorted from PBMCs, taken around 14 days after the first yellow fever vaccination. The receptors stem from a man between 18 and 35 years old who received the YFV17D yellow fever vaccine.

The V call is TRBV5-4, the J call TRBJ2-2; weak D call: TRBD2 (5 bases). V was trimmed by 7 bases and J by 0 bases, leaving 7 bases between them. The germline V gene has CDR1 SGHNT and CDR2 YYREEE (reference sequence). CDR3 length: 13 amino acids. CDR3 amino acids: CASRGPNTGELFF. As DNA, the CDR3 is TGTGCCAGCCGAGGGCCGAACACCGGGGAGCTGTTTTTT.

CDR3 residues: CAICLLARGLKGSTDTQYF. For the CDR3, the DNA is TGTGCCATCTGTTTGCTGGCCCGGGGACTTAAAGGTAGCACAGATACGCAGTATTTT. The genes are TRBV3-1 and TRBJ2-3, with D possibly being TRBD2 (6 bases). V was shortened by 10 bases and J by 0 bases, with 29 bases between the two germline ends. The germline CDR1 and CDR2 sequences are LGHDT and YNNKEL (reference sequence). CDR3 length: 19 residues.

This clonotype was recorded at least ten times. The chain uses TRBV3-1 and TRBJ1-1; D unclear. This CDR3 has 13 amino acids. CDR1 is LGHDT and CDR2 is YNNKEL in the germline V gene (reference sequence). V shed 7 bases and J shed 1 base, with 10 bases lying between them. Here the CDR3 DNA reads TGTGCCAGCACCCCTCGAGGGAACACTGAAGCTTTCTTT. It codes for CASTPRGNTEAFF.

In its sample, this clonotype was seen once. A read error may be the cause here, since a much bigger clone is one base away. V and J are TRBV12-3 or TRBV12-4 and TRBJ2-5; no definite D call. The V end lost 1 base, the J end lost 9 bases, and 12 bases lay between the germline ends. The CDR3 extends over 13 amino acids. The CDR3 is CASSLGHPLAQYF. The CDR3 DNA sequence: TGTGCCAGCAGTTTAGGGCATCCGCTGGCCCAGTACTTC.

This clonotype has at least ten counts. The chain recombines TRBV7-8 with TRBJ2-1; a weak D match, TRBD1 (5 bases). The germline CDR1 and CDR2 sequences are SGHVS and FQNEAQ. Trimming took 0 bases from V and 0 from J, leaving 9 bases between them. The CDR3 runs to 16 residues. The CDR3 sequence is CASSLAGASSYNEQFF. DNA of the CDR3: TGTGCCAGCAGCTTAGCAGGGGCTAGCTCCTACAATGAGCAGTTCTTC.

In its sample, this clonotype was seen many times. The J gene is TRBJ2-3, the V gene TRBV28; no firm D call. This CDR3 region has 15 residues. V lost 8 bases, J lost 2 bases, and 17 bases lay in between. Germline V gene lookup returns CDR1 MDHEN and CDR2 SYDVKM. The DNA of the CDR3 is TGTGCCAGCTCGATTGGCGCCAGCTCCACAGATACGCAGTATTTT. Translating gives CASSIGASSTDTQYF.

Ten or more counts support this clonotype. The chain recombines TRBV5-1 with TRBJ2-7; 9 bases map to TRBD1. The CDR3 has 15 amino acids. J was trimmed by 3 bases and V by 4 bases; bases with no gene match: 8. The V gene's germline CDR1 is SGHRS and CDR2 YFSETQ. The CDR3 coding sequence is TGCGCCAGCAGCCCGGGACAGGGAGACCTCTACGAGCAGTACTTC. Translation gives CASSPGQGDLYEQYF.

This clonotype was seen repeatedly, ten times or more. This chain links TRBV5-1 with TRBJ2-1; 11 bases map to TRBD2. The germline V gene has CDR1 SGHRS and CDR2 YFSETQ. The CDR3 has 14 residues. With 4 bases clipped from V and 10 bases from J, the junction kept 7 bases outside the gene matches. The chain's CDR3 is CASSDIAGGREQFF. CDR3 coding DNA: TGCGCCAGCAGCGACATAGCGGGGGGGCGGGAGCAGTTCTTC.

The table lists this clonotype with many counts. The chain couples TRBV7-9 to TRBJ1-5, with 8 positions matching TRBD1. V was pared by 4 bases and J by 5 bases, with 13 bases of the junction left unmatched. The CDR3 runs to 17 residues. CDR1 SEHNR and CDR2 FQNEAQ come from the germline V gene (reference sequence). The DNA for the CDR3 is TGTGCCAGCAGCTCAGGCGCCCGGGCAGGGGGCGATCAGCCCCAGCATTTT. This translates into CASSSGARAGGDQPQHF.

This clonotype was detected ten times or more. This chain links TRBV2 with TRBJ2-3; no definite D call. Germline CDR1 SNHLY, CDR2 FYNNEI. The CDR3 runs 11 residues. V gave up 3 bases and J gave up 6 bases, with 4 bases separating them. CDR3 DNA: TGTGCCAGCAGTGATGCGGATACGCAGTATTTT. Protein: CASSDADTQYF.

There are many counts of this clonotype. The chain couples TRBV20-1 to TRBJ2-3; a weak D match, TRBD1 (7 bases). CDR1 is DFQATT and CDR2 is SNEGSKA in the germline V gene (reference sequence). Trimming cost V 0 bases and J 4 bases, with 14 bases left between them. The CDR3 totals 15 residues. The chain's CDR3 is CSARDGPRGADTQYF. CDR3 in DNA: TGCAGTGCTAGAGATGGGCCCAGGGGGGCAGATACGCAGTATTTT.

This clonotype was seen ten or more times. V gene TRBV20-1 combines with J gene TRBJ2-1; 14 bases line up with TRBD2. V was clipped by 0 bases and J by 8 bases; unmatched bases: 3. This CDR3 is 15 amino acids long. Germline values: CDR1 DFQATT, CDR2 SNEGSKA (reference sequence). CDR3: CSARETSGGAYEQFF. The DNA of the CDR3 is TGCAGTGCTAGAGAGACTAGCGGGGGGGCTTATGAGCAGTTCTTC.

Ten or more counts support this clonotype. This rearrangement joins TRBV10-3 to TRBJ1-2, with 8 bases fitting TRBD1. The V segment lost 11 bases and the J segment 3 bases; nucleotides outside the gene matches: 5. CDR3 length: 12 amino acids. The germline V gene encodes CDR1 ENHRY and CDR2 SYGVKD. The CDR3 DNA sequence: TGTGCCTCTAAGGGACAGGACTATGGCTACACCTTC. This sequence encodes CASKGQDYGYTF.

This clonotype was observed at least ten times. This sequence joins TRBV20-1 and TRBJ1-5, with 8 bases aligning to TRBD1. The CDR3 consists of 14 residues. With 2 bases clipped from V and 7 bases from J, the junction kept 7 bases outside the gene matches. Germline CDR1 reads DFQATT; CDR2 reads SNEGSKA (reference sequence). This CDR3 is CSARRTGKGQPQHF. As DNA, the CDR3 is TGCAGTGCTAGACGGACAGGGAAGGGACAGCCCCAGCATTTT.

This clonotype was found a few times. The rearrangement joins TRBV5-6 to TRBJ2-3; D may be TRBD1 or TRBD2 (6 bases each). Trimming cost V 2 bases and J 2 bases, with 15 bases left between them. Per germline, CDR1 SGHDT and CDR2 YYEEEE. The CDR3 covers 16 residues. The CDR3 DNA reads TGTGCCAGCAGCTTCGTAACGGGGGCCCACACAGATACGCAGTATTTT. It specifies CASSFVTGAHTDTQYF. Looking up the rest from reference TRBV5-6 and TRBJ2-3 gives the full variable domain: DAGVTQSPTHLIKTRGQQVTLRCSPKSGHDTVSWYQQALGQGPQFIFQYYEEEERQRGNFPDRFSGHQFPNYSSELNVNALLLGDSALYLCASSFVTGAHTDTQYFGPGTRLTVL.

This clonotype was recorded at least ten times. V gene TRBV5-1 combines with J gene TRBJ2-3; no clear D. This CDR3 has 12 residues. Trimming cost V 3 bases and J 7 bases, with 9 bases left between them. Per germline, CDR1 SGHRS and CDR2 YFSETQ. CDR3 bases: TGCGCCAGCAGCTCGACCGATAATACGCAGTATTTT. Translated: CASSSTDNTQYF.

There are many counts of this clonotype. The chain is built from TRBV5-1 and TRBJ2-3; D is unresolved. From germline, CDR1 is SGHRS and CDR2 YFSETQ. Trimming removed 5 bases from V and 3 bases from J, with 13 bases in between. The CDR3 is 14 amino acids. In DNA form, the CDR3 reads TGCGCCAGCAGAGTGTTTTGGGGTACAGATACGCAGTATTTT. Its translation: CASRVFWGTDTQYF.

The sample holds a few counts of this clonotype. The CDR3 loop is CASSPDRALETQYF. CDR3 bases: TGTGCCAGCAGCCCTGACAGGGCCTTAGAGACCCAGTACTTC. This chain links TRBV5-6 with TRBJ2-5; 7 bases agree with TRBD1. This CDR3 is 14 amino acids long. In germline, CDR1 is SGHDT, CDR2 YYEEEE. With V trimmed by 4 bases and J by 4 bases, 7 bases remained unmatched.

This chain links TRBV28 with TRBJ1-6; possible D gene TRBD1, 5 bases. There are 16 residues in the CDR3. V shed 6 bases and J shed 0 bases, with 12 bases lying between them. Germline CDR1 and CDR2: MDHEN and SYDVKM. The CDR3 coding sequence is TGTGCCAGCAGGGGGGACGGCCTCTCCTATAATTCACCCCTCCACTTT. It yields the protein CASRGDGLSYNSPLHF.

This clonotype was picked up many times. The V and J genes are TRBV5-1 and TRBJ2-1; D is unclear. The CDR3 consists of 16 residues. The V gene's germline CDR1 is SGHRS and CDR2 YFSETQ. V dropped 0 bases and J dropped 0 bases, with 10 bases sitting between them. CDR3 DNA: TGCGCCAGCAGCTTGGCAGGACGCCCCTCCTACAATGAGCAGTTCTTC. This translates into CASSLAGRPSYNEQFF.